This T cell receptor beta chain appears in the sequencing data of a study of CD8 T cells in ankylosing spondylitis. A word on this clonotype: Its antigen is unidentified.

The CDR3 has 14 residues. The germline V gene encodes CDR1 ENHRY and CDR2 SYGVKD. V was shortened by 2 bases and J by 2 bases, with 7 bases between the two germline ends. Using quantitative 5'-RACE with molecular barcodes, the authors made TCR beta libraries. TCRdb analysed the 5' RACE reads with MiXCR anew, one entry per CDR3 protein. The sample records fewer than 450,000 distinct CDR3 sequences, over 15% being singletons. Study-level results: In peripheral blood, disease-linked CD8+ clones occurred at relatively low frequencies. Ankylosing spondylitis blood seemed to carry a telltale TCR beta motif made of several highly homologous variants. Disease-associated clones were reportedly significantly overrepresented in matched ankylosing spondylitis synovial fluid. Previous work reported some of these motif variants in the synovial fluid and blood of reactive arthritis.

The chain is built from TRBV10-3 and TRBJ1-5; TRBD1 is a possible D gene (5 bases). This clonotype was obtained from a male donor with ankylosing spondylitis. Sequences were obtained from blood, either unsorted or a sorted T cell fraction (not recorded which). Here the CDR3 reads CAISERGGNQPQHF. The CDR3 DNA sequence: TGTGCCATCAGTGAGAGGGGCGGCAATCAGCCCCAGCATTTT.